Each of the 29 T cell receptor beta chains below was sequenced from the same sample in a study of neurological immune-mediated disorders. Each CDR3 protein is one row after TCRdb ran MiXCR on the 5' RACE reads. The sample holds approximately 65,000 distinct CDR3 sequences; 4.1% are singletons and the top ten take roughly 2.7%. The sequenced sample consisted of PBMCs. All receptors come from a man aged 50 to 60 with multiple sclerosis.

This clonotype was recorded at least ten times. The V and J genes are TRBV6-5 and TRBJ2-3, with 8 bases matching TRBD2. Germline V gene data show CDR1 as MNHEY and CDR2 as SVGAGI. The CDR3 consists of 16 residues. With 2 bases clipped from V and 0 bases from J, the junction kept 4 bases outside the gene matches. CDR3: CASSYRLALSTDTQYF. Written as DNA, the CDR3 is TGTGCCAGCAGTTACCGACTAGCGCTTAGCACAGATACGCAGTATTTT.

In its sample, this clonotype was seen many times. The chain recombines TRBV7-9 with TRBJ2-2; no clear D gene. Germline CDR1 SEHNR, CDR2 FQNEAQ (reference sequence). V was shortened by 5 bases and J by 6 bases, with 16 bases between the two germline ends. This CDR3 is 15 amino acids long. CDR3 protein: CASSLSSLLSGELFF. CDR3 DNA: TGTGCCAGCAGCCTTAGCTCGCTTCTGTCCGGGGAGCTGTTTTTT.

This clonotype was counted only a few times. J is TRBJ1-6 and V is TRBV13, with TRBD1 matching over 8 bases. The junction had 10 bases not matched to a gene; V was cut back by 4 bases and J by 5 bases. CDR1 PRHDT and CDR2 FYEKMQ come from the germline V gene (reference sequence). The CDR3 is made up of 17 amino acids. This CDR3 reads CASSSGGTGQNNSPLHF. As DNA, the CDR3 is TGTGCCAGCAGCTCAGGAGGGACAGGCCAAAATAATTCACCCCTCCACTTT.

This clonotype came up many times. The genes are TRBV12-3 or TRBV12-4 and TRBJ1-2; TRBD1 might be the D (5 bases). Trimming took off 4 bases at V and 3 bases at J, with 9 bases between the two ends. The CDR3 consists of 13 residues. As DNA, the CDR3 is TGTGCCAGCAGTTCCCAGGGCTACTATGGCTACACCTTC. Its protein is CASSSQGYYGYTF.

Comments on this clonotype: This may arise from a read error, as a much more abundant clone is one base away. The chain links TRBV5-1 to TRBJ2-7; D gene ambiguous. CDR1 and CDR2 from the germline V gene are SGHRS and YFSETQ. Trimming removed 1 base from V and 7 bases from J, with 15 bases in between. The CDR3 runs 14 residues. The CDR3 here is CASSLLYTAEEQYF. CDR3 nucleotide sequence: TGCGCCAGCAGCTTGCTCTACACTGCTGAAGAGCAGTACTTC.

This clonotype was detected many times. The chain couples TRBV28 to TRBJ1-1; 9 positions agree with TRBD1. V lost 7 bases and J lost 13; bases outside the gene matches: 13. Germline V gene sequence: CDR1 MDHEN, CDR2 SYDVKM. This CDR3 is 13 amino acids long. CDR3 amino acids: CASIRSGQGNLFF. The DNA for the CDR3 is TGTGCCAGCATCCGTTCGGGACAGGGAAATCTTTTCTTT.

Ten or more counts support this clonotype. V is TRBV9 and J is TRBJ2-1, with 12 bases fitting TRBD2. The CDR3 length is 18 residues. V shed 0 bases, J shed 7 bases, and the junction held 11 bases outside the gene matches. Germline lookup yields CDR1 SGDLS and CDR2 YYNGEE. CDR3 loop: CASSVAASGGALRNEQFF. For the CDR3, the DNA is TGTGCCAGCAGCGTAGCGGCTAGCGGGGGGGCATTAAGGAATGAGCAGTTCTTC.

This chain connects TRBV4-1 to TRBJ2-1; D may be TRBD2 (5 bases). The CDR3 length is 14 residues. Germline CDR1 and CDR2: MGHRA and YSYEKL. V was pared by 1 base and J by 3 bases, with 7 bases between. The CDR3, as DNA: TGCGCCAGCAGCCAAGGAGGGAGCTACAATGAGCAGTTCTTC. This translates into CASSQGGSYNEQFF.

This clonotype was seen repeatedly, ten times or more. The chain couples TRBV29-1 to TRBJ2-1; D is perhaps TRBD2 (6 bases). V was pared by 5 bases and J by 8 bases, with 13 bases between. The CDR3 covers 12 residues. Germline V gene sequence: CDR1 SQVTM, CDR2 ANQGSEA. This chain's CDR3 is CSVPLASDEQFF. In DNA, the CDR3 is TGCAGCGTTCCTCTAGCGTCGGATGAGCAGTTCTTC.

This clonotype came up many times. The chain carries TRBV7-2 and TRBJ2-2, with a tentative D call TRBD1 (5 bases). Germline V gene data show CDR1 as SGHTA and CDR2 as FQGNSA. The CDR3 has 15 residues. Trimming stripped 3 bases from V and 13 bases from J, with 21 bases between. This CDR3 is CASSFAPTTRVGLFF. In nucleotides, the CDR3 is TGTGCCAGCAGCTTTGCCCCTACAACCAGGGTCGGGCTGTTTTTT.

This clonotype occurred many times. The chain carries TRBV5-1 and TRBJ2-2; a possible D gene is TRBD1 (6 bases). Germline-derived CDR1 and CDR2 are SGHRS and YFSETQ. This CDR3 contains 20 residues. Trimming took 0 bases from V and 0 from J, leaving 21 bases between them. This CDR3 reads CASSLVVPTGRWTNTGELFF. CDR3 nucleotides: TGCGCCAGCAGCTTGGTGGTCCCAACAGGGCGATGGACGAACACCGGGGAGCTGTTTTTT.

This clonotype was seen ten or more times. This chain links TRBV6-6 with TRBJ1-2; 9 bases match TRBD1. The CDR3 extends over 15 amino acids. Germline CDR1 reads MNHNY; CDR2 reads SVGAGI (reference sequence). The J segment lost 3 bases and the V segment lost 5 bases, leaving 7 bases of the junction unmatched. CDR3 in DNA: TGTGCCAGCAGTCCGACAGGGGGGAGTGACTATGGCTACACCTTC. This encodes CASSPTGGSDYGYTF.

This clonotype was seen repeatedly, ten times or more. The chain links TRBV5-1 to TRBJ2-3; the match to TRBD1 covers 10 bases. The germline CDR1 and CDR2 sequences are SGHRS and YFSETQ. Unmatched junction bases numbered 3, after V lost 1 base and J lost 1 base. This CDR3 region has 16 residues. CDR3 protein: CASSLSGTGGTDTQYF. Written as DNA, the CDR3 is TGCGCCAGCAGCTTGAGTGGGACAGGGGGCACAGATACGCAGTATTTT.

This clonotype has at least ten counts. The J gene is TRBJ2-3, the V gene TRBV4-3, with 10 bases lining up with TRBD2. From germline, CDR1 is LGHNA and CDR2 YSLEER. The CDR3 has 16 residues. Trimming at V came to 3 bases and at J to 2 bases, leaving 5 bases not matched to a gene. DNA for the CDR3: TGCGCCAGCAGCCATTTGACTAGCGGGTCCACAGATACGCAGTATTTT. It is translated as CASSHLTSGSTDTQYF.

The table lists this clonotype with many counts. This chain connects TRBV20-1 to TRBJ2-1, with 7 bases that match TRBD2. Germline CDR1 DFQATT, CDR2 SNEGSKA (reference sequence). This CDR3 region has 12 residues. V trimming: 5 bases; J trimming: 4 bases; junction bases outside the gene matches: 2. DNA of the CDR3: TGCAGTGCTGGTAGCGGGTACAATGAGCAGTTCTTC. Translating gives CSAGSGYNEQFF.

The sample holds many counts of this clonotype. The chain joins TRBV10-3 to TRBJ2-1; D could derive from TRBD1 or TRBD2 (5 bases each). CDR1 is ENHRY and CDR2 is SYGVKD in the germline V gene. Between the trimmed V and J ends, which lost 0 bases and 6 bases, there was a span of 9 bases. The CDR3 is 14 residues long. CDR3 bases: TGTGCCATCAGTGAGTCGGTCGGGGCCAATGAGCAGTTCTTC. This codes for CAISESVGANEQFF.

This clonotype was observed many times. The chain recombines TRBV5-1 with TRBJ1-5, with no clear D. The CDR3 is 13 residues long. Germline V lookup: CDR1 SGHRS, CDR2 YFSETQ. The ends were cut back, 4 bases at V and 2 bases at J, with 7 bases in the middle. The CDR3 DNA sequence: TGCGCCAGCAGCCTGCAGGGCAATCAGCCCCAGCATTTT. It specifies CASSLQGNQPQHF.

This clonotype was recorded at least ten times. The rearrangement joins TRBV6-5 to TRBJ1-4; TRBD1 matches 8 bases. Germline CDR1 is MNHEY and CDR2 is SVGAGI. This CDR3 has 16 residues. Germline trimming cut 4 bases from V and 7 bases from J; bases unmatched to any gene: 11. Written as DNA, the CDR3 is TGTGCCAGCAGTTTGCTCGGGACAGGAGGCCCTGAAAAACTGTTTTTT. Its translation is CASSLLGTGGPEKLFF.

This clonotype was recorded at least ten times. The V and J genes are TRBV5-1 and TRBJ2-7; no reliable D call. V gave up 3 bases and J gave up 0 bases, with 7 bases separating them. The germline V gene encodes CDR1 SGHRS and CDR2 YFSETQ. This CDR3 comprises 13 residues. Here the CDR3 DNA reads TGCGCCAGCAGCTCGGACGGCTCCTACGAGCAGTACTTC. It translates to CASSSDGSYEQYF.

The J gene is TRBJ2-2, the V gene TRBV7-9, with a possible D match to TRBD1 (5 bases). There are 15 residues in the CDR3. Germline CDR1 and CDR2: SEHNR and FQNEAQ (reference sequence). V lost 3 bases and J 1 base, leaving 9 bases between the germline ends. The CDR3 loop reads CASSFWGENTGELFF. As DNA, the CDR3 is TGTGCCAGCAGCTTCTGGGGCGAGAACACCGGGGAGCTGTTTTTT.

This clonotype was observed many times. CDR3 in amino acids: CSVGLQKNTEAFF. DNA for the CDR3: TGCAGCGTTGGCCTACAGAAGAACACTGAAGCTTTCTTT. J is TRBJ1-1 and V is TRBV29-1; D not resolved. V dropped 4 bases and J dropped 1 base, with 10 bases sitting between them. CDR3 length: 13 residues. The germline V gene encodes CDR1 SQVTM and CDR2 ANQGSEA.

The chain uses TRBV7-6 and TRBJ2-3; unclear D gene. V was cut by 5 bases and J by 4 bases, with 16 bases left in between. The germline gives CDR1 SGHVS, CDR2 FNYEAQ. CDR3 length: 15 residues. Here the CDR3 DNA reads TGTGCCAGCAGCCAAGTTGGTGGGGTGCCAGATACGCAGTATTTT. Its translation is CASSQVGGVPDTQYF.

This clonotype was seen ten or more times. V usage is TRBV21-1 and J usage is TRBJ1-5; TRBD1 was called by the table and not checked on the DNA. TRBV21-1 is a pseudogene. The CDR3 is made up of 15 amino acids. The CDR3 DNA reads as TGTGCCAGCAGCAAAAGGGACAGGGGGAATCAGCCCCAGCATTTT. Protein sequence: CASSKRDRGNQPQHF.

This clonotype has a count of ten or more. V is TRBV27 and J is TRBJ1-3; no clear D gene. The CDR3 runs to 17 residues. CDR1 is MNHEY and CDR2 is SMNVEV in the germline V gene (reference sequence). The V end lost 5 bases, the J end lost 0 bases, and 17 bases lay between the germline ends. This chain's CDR3 is CASSPNRAALSGNTIYF. CDR3 coding DNA: TGTGCCAGCAGTCCGAATCGGGCAGCGCTCTCTGGAAACACCATATATTTT.

This clonotype was found many times. The chain couples TRBV6-5 to TRBJ1-1; D not resolved. Germline V lookup: CDR1 MNHEY, CDR2 SVGAGI. This CDR3 spans 15 amino acids. Trimming removed 3 bases at V and 1 base at J, with 12 bases between. The chain's CDR3 is CASSYGVWGNTEAFF. CDR3 coding DNA: TGTGCCAGCAGTTATGGGGTCTGGGGGAACACTGAAGCTTTCTTT.

The V call is TRBV7-2, the J call TRBJ1-2; D is undetermined. Looked up from germline, CDR1 is SGHTA and CDR2 is FQGNSA. The V gene lost 4 bases and the J gene lost 4 bases, with 10 bases spanning the gap. This CDR3 region has 13 residues. CDR3 protein: CASSSRKTYGYTF. The CDR3 DNA sequence: TGTGCCAGCAGCTCACGAAAGACCTATGGCTACACCTTC.

This clonotype appeared many times. The rearrangement joins TRBV10-3 to TRBJ2-7, with TRBD1 identical over 8 bases. Germline CDR1 and CDR2: ENHRY and SYGVKD. CDR3 length: 15 amino acids. V lost 4 bases, J lost 4 bases, and 9 bases stayed unmatched. This CDR3 is CAISGRGQDVYEQYF. The CDR3 DNA sequence: TGTGCCATCAGTGGTAGGGGACAGGACGTATACGAGCAGTACTTC.

This clonotype was detected ten times or more. V is TRBV3-1 and J is TRBJ2-1; D perhaps matches TRBD1 (7 bases). This CDR3 contains 16 residues. V was trimmed by 4 bases and J by 0 bases, leaving 13 bases between them. Looked up from germline, CDR1 is LGHDT and CDR2 is YNNKEL (reference sequence). The chain's CDR3 is CASSRGTASSYNEQFF. The CDR3 DNA reads as TGTGCCAGCAGCCGCGGGACAGCAAGCTCCTACAATGAGCAGTTCTTC.

The sample holds a few counts of this clonotype. V usage is TRBV20-1 and J usage is TRBJ2-7; 7 nucleotides line up with TRBD2. The CDR3 is 14 amino acids. Germline CDR1 is DFQATT and CDR2 is SNEGSKA (reference sequence). Trimming cost V 5 bases and J 3 bases; bases outside gene matches: 10. The CDR3 here is CSAARGGDGYEQYV. CDR3 nucleotides: TGCAGTGCTGCCCGTGGGGGGGATGGCTACGAGCAGTACGTC.